The present entry profiles one TCR beta chain with its context. Its matching antigen is unknown. This sample stems from a study of somatic mutations in cytotoxic T cells in rheumatoid arthritis. About the research overall: The flow sorting of some V beta antibody-stained T-cell populations reached nearly 100% purity, and the sorted populations included V beta1+ cells sequenced for TCRB.

The assay was immunoSEQ multiplex PCR, and TCRdb's table has in-frame clones only and misses some. The table includes roughly 15,000 clones, just under 80% detected once. The study's findings and limits: Of about 62 patients, fewer than 10 had a largest CD8+ clone that exceeded 20% of CD8+ cells.

CDR3 length: 14 amino acids. Germline V gene data show CDR1 as WSHSY and CDR2 as SAAADI. Trimming removed 3 bases from V and 2 bases from J, with 11 bases in between. The rearrangement links TRBV10-2 to TRBJ2-7; no clear D. This TCR derives from an adult with rheumatoid arthritis. The sequencing sample was made of CD8+ T cells sorted from blood. This chain's CDR3 is CASSERGRPYEQYF. In DNA, the CDR3 is TGCGCCAGCAGTGAAAGAGGCAGACCCTACGAGCAGTACTTC.